The entry below describes one T cell receptor beta chain. This entry comes from a study of blood T cell repertoires in COVID-19. Across the whole study: Samples taken during acute and convalescent COVID-19 were collected in the United States, Italy and Spain. PBMCs, B-cell-depleted T cells, or T cells were the source of the cDNA or gDNA that made up the material.

Germline V gene data show CDR1 as SGHRS and CDR2 as YFSETQ. V lost 4 bases and J lost 4, with 12 bases in between. CDR3 length: 14 residues. Sequencing used immunoSEQ multiplex PCR; TCRdb keeps in-frame clones, though not all of them. Here the sample spans some 190,000 clones, 80% being singletons. This TCR was sampled from a man in his 60s with acute or convalescent COVID-19. The source material was peripheral blood. This chain connects TRBV5-1 to TRBJ1-5, with a possible D match to TRBD1 (6 bases). CDR3 amino acids: CASSPDRGNQPQHF. CDR3 bases: TGCGCCAGCAGCCCGGACAGAGGGAATCAGCCCCAGCATTTT.